The clone carrying this TCR beta chain was found many times. Its antigen remains unknown. This sample was included in a study of T cells in Graves' hyperthyroidism and ophthalmopathy. Study-wide findings and caveats: Blood samples included most of the expanded thyroid clonotypes exceeding 0.001. From stable hyperthyroidism, ophthalmopathy was separated by a 13 V-J model.

There were TCR beta CDR3 regions amplified from RNA transcripts. First-round RT-PCR targeting the TCR CDR3 was performed with the HTBI primer set. TCRdb re-analysed the multiplex PCR reads in MiXCR, keeping a single row per CDR3 protein. Found here are fewer than 650,000 distinct CDR3 sequences, approximately 14% of them singletons; the top ten hold around 4.5%. Source material for PBMCs was less than 12 ml fresh peripheral blood. This CDR3 is 17 amino acids long. Germline V lookup: CDR1 SGHAT, CDR2 FQNNGV. The trim removed 1 base at V and 7 bases at J, leaving 9 bases unmatched. Sample: blood. This sequence joins TRBV11-2 and TRBJ2-2, with 10 positions matching TRBD1. The source of this sequence is a woman aged 40 to 50 with Graves' ophthalmopathy. The CDR3 region has the DNA TGTGCCAGCAGCTTAGTGTCGACAGGGGGCTATGGCGGGGAGCTGTTTTTT. Its protein product is CASSLVSTGGYGGELFF.